These 30 T cell receptor beta chains were all obtained from the same sample, sequenced in a study of CD8+CD57+ T cells in acquired aplastic anemia. The template for TCR beta VDJ and CDR3 sequence profiling was genomic DNA. TCRdb fed the reads into MiXCR, producing one record per CDR3 protein. This repertoire shows 180,000 or so distinct CDR3 sequences, roughly 43% found once; its top ten account for under 1.2%. Sequencing was done on patients that had shown CD8+CD57+ cell expansion by flow cytometry. Specimen: sorted CD4+, CD8+, or CD8+CD57+ T cells (not recorded which) from PBMCs. These receptors were taken from a human donor with aplastic anemia.

The V call is TRBV20-1, the J call TRBJ2-7, with TRBD1 matching over 8 bases. The CDR3 is 16 residues long. CDR1 is DFQATT and CDR2 is SNEGSKA in the germline V gene (reference sequence). Trimming cost V 3 bases and J 10 bases; bases outside gene matches: 20. The CDR3 DNA reads as TGCAGTGCTAGCCGGATTTCCGGGACAGGACCCCACGCTCAGTACTTC. The encoded protein is CSASRISGTGPHAQYF.

The rearrangement links TRBV10-3 to TRBJ2-7; TRBD1 might be the D (5 bases). Trimming pared 8 bases from V and 9 bases from J, leaving 20 bases between. The CDR3 is 13 residues long. Germline V CDR1 and CDR2: ENHRY, SYGVKD. Here the CDR3 DNA reads TGTGCCATCGCGAGTCAGGGCGCCTGCGGGCAGTACTTC. As protein: CAIASQGACGQYF.

This clonotype was found many times. This chain joins TRBV20-1 and TRBJ1-1; 7 positions agree with TRBD1. The length of the CDR3 is 12 residues. Germline lookup yields CDR1 DFQATT and CDR2 SNEGSKA (reference sequence). V shed 5 bases, J shed 1 base, and the junction held 1 base outside the gene matches. CDR3 region: CSARTGNTEAFF. In DNA form, the CDR3 reads TGCAGTGCTCGGACAGGGAACACTGAAGCTTTCTTT.

The chain recombines TRBV29-1 with TRBJ1-1, with 8 bases identical to TRBD1. Germline CDR1 reads SQVTM; CDR2 reads ANQGSEA. Trimming removed 7 bases from V and 8 bases from J; junction bases left unmatched: 9. CDR3 length equals 12 residues. The DNA for the CDR3 is TGCAGCGCACAGGGACAGGAGGGGGAAGCTTTCTTT. Its translation is CSAQGQEGEAFF.

This clonotype was detected only once. This chain links TRBV7-3 with TRBJ2-2, with 9 bases matching TRBD2. The CDR3 extends over 16 amino acids. Losses at the gene ends were 5 bases for V and 7 bases for J; bases not matched to a gene: 11. Per the germline V gene, CDR1 is SGHTA and CDR2 is FQGTGA. The CDR3 DNA sequence: TGTGCCAGCAGCCCGGGCGGGGGGGCCGCGGTCGGGGAGCTGTTTTTT. Amino acids: CASSPGGGAAVGELFF.

The chain joins TRBV19 to TRBJ1-2; possible D gene TRBD1, 6 bases. CDR1 and CDR2 (germline): LNHDA, SQIVND (reference sequence). The CDR3 is 12 amino acids. V was clipped by 10 bases and J by 6 bases, with 15 bases between them. The CDR3 protein is CATHNRVDGYTF. In DNA, the CDR3 is TGTGCCACTCACAACAGGGTTGATGGCTACACCTTC.

This clonotype appeared many times. The chain combines TRBV3-1 with TRBJ2-7; D not certain. The CDR3 sequence is 12 residues long. Trimming removed 0 bases from V and 2 bases from J, with 2 bases in between. From germline, CDR1 is LGHDT and CDR2 YNNKEL (reference sequence). CDR3 coding DNA: TGTGCCAGCAGCCAAGACACCTACGAGCAGTACTTC. Amino acids: CASSQDTYEQYF.

This clonotype was observed at least ten times. The gene calls are TRBV4-3 and TRBJ2-7, with D perhaps TRBD1 (5 bases). CDR1 is LGHNA, CDR2 YSLEER, per germline. This CDR3 is built from 16 residues. Trimming left V 0 bases short and J 3 bases short, with 15 bases between. The CDR3 nucleotides read TGCGCCAGCAGCCAAGATCGCCGACCGGACATCTACGAGCAGTACTTC. Amino acid sequence: CASSQDRRPDIYEQYF.

This clonotype was counted at least ten times. This chain joins TRBV19 and TRBJ2-7; TRBD1 matches 10 bases. This CDR3 is 15 amino acids long. Trimming removed 4 bases from V and 3 bases from J; junction bases left unmatched: 6. CDR1 is LNHDA and CDR2 is SQIVND in the germline V gene (reference sequence). CDR3 region: CASSTSWTGGYEQYF. The DNA of the CDR3 is TGTGCCAGTAGTACCTCCTGGACAGGGGGCTACGAGCAGTACTTC.

V and J are TRBV29-1 and TRBJ1-2; D is unclear. V lost 3 bases, J lost 5 bases, and 13 bases lay in between. CDR1 is SQVTM and CDR2 is ANQGSEA in the germline V gene. The CDR3 is 13 amino acids. CDR3 sequence reads: CSVDDPYGYGYTF. CDR3 DNA: TGCAGCGTTGATGATCCATACGGATATGGCTACACCTTC.

This clonotype has just a few counts. The V and J genes are TRBV3-1 and TRBJ1-1; 11 bases agree with TRBD1. The germline CDR1 and CDR2 sequences are LGHDT and YNNKEL (reference sequence). The J segment lost 7 bases and the V segment lost 7 bases, leaving 14 bases of the junction unmatched. This CDR3 region has 16 residues. The CDR3 nucleotides are TGTGCCAGCAACACCGGGACAGGGGGGGGTTGGGGTGAAGCTTTCTTT. It is translated as CASNTGTGGGWGEAFF.

As concerns this clonotype: One junction end disagrees with the germline gene, perhaps due to a read error. Here the CDR3 reads CASSLSTGKLFF. In DNA, the CDR3 is TGTGCCAGCAGCTTGAGTACCGGGAAGCTGTTTTTT. V gene TRBV3-1 combines with J gene TRBJ2-2; D may be TRBD2 (5 bases). Germline assignment: CDR1 LGHDT and CDR2 YNNKEL (reference sequence). The CDR3 runs to 12 residues. Together with reference TRBV3-1 and TRBJ2-2, the CDR3 gives the full variable domain: DTAVSQTPKYLVTQMGNDKSIKCEQNLGHDTMYWYKQDSKKFLKIMFSYNNKELIINETVPNRFSPKSPDKAHLNLHINSLELGDSAVYFCASSLSTGKLFFGEGSRLTVL.

The genes are TRBV2 and TRBJ2-7; D is ambiguous. V was pared by 2 bases and J by 0 bases, with 8 bases between. Germline CDR1 reads SNHLY; CDR2 reads FYNNEI. The CDR3 has 14 amino acids. CDR3 residues: CASSESRSSYEQYF. CDR3 in DNA: TGTGCCAGCAGTGAAAGTAGAAGCTCCTACGAGCAGTACTTC.

This clonotype appeared once. A read error may be the cause here, since a much bigger clone is one base away. The chain carries TRBV18 and TRBJ2-5; D is ambiguous. V was shortened by 10 bases and J by 9 bases, with 12 bases between the two germline ends. Germline CDR1 is KGHSH and CDR2 is LQKENI. CDR3 length equals 10 residues. The DNA of the CDR3 is TGTGCCATCGCTAAACCGCCCCAGTACTTC. Its translation is CAIAKPPQYF.

V is TRBV6-4 and J is TRBJ1-2; 8 nucleotides align to TRBD1. V lost 5 bases and J lost 3; bases outside the gene matches: 8. The CDR3 is 15 residues long. Germline CDR1 reads MRHNA; CDR2 reads SNTAGT. In DNA, the CDR3 is TGTGCCAGCAGTCCCTCGATGGGACAGGACTATGGCTACACCTTC. Its translation is CASSPSMGQDYGYTF.

This clonotype was seen ten or more times. The V and J genes are TRBV10-2 and TRBJ2-7; 12 bases line up with TRBD2. Unmatched junction bases numbered 5, after V lost 6 bases and J lost 2 bases. Germline V gene lookup returns CDR1 WSHSY and CDR2 SAAADI. CDR3 size: 15 residues. Here the CDR3 DNA reads TGCGCCAGCAGCTCTCTAGCGGGGGGGACCTACGAGCAGTACTTC. This translates into CASSSLAGGTYEQYF.

This clonotype was seen repeatedly, ten times or more. The chain links TRBV10-2 to TRBJ2-3, with 12 nucleotides matching TRBD2. V was clipped by 6 bases and J by 0 bases; unmatched bases: 7. Germline V gene sequence: CDR1 WSHSY, CDR2 SAAADI. The CDR3 is made up of 17 amino acids. CDR3 sequence reads: CASSSLAGGTSTDTQYF. CDR3 sequence (DNA): TGCGCCAGCAGCTCCCTAGCGGGGGGGACTAGCACAGATACGCAGTATTTT.

The chain carries TRBV4-2 and TRBJ1-5; D perhaps matches TRBD1 (5 bases). The germline CDR1 and CDR2 sequences are LGHNA and YNFKEQ. This CDR3 is built from 15 residues. Trimming took off 0 bases at V and 5 bases at J, with 11 bases between the two ends. This CDR3 is CASSQDGGEDQPQHF. CDR3 coding DNA: TGTGCCAGCAGCCAAGATGGGGGGGAGGATCAGCCCCAGCATTTT.

This clonotype was observed at least ten times. The V gene is TRBV5-1, the J gene TRBJ2-3; D uncertain. CDR1 SGHRS and CDR2 YFSETQ come from the germline V gene. V lost 0 bases and J lost 1, with 6 bases in between. The CDR3 contains 14 residues. DNA of the CDR3: TGCGCCAGCAGCTTGGAGGACCGCACAGATACGCAGTATTTT. It specifies CASSLEDRTDTQYF.

The V gene is TRBV5-1, the J gene TRBJ2-1; D assignment may be TRBD1 or TRBD2 (6 bases each). Trimming stripped 2 bases from V and 7 bases from J, with 19 bases between. This CDR3 has 16 residues. Germline CDR1 reads SGHRS; CDR2 reads YFSETQ. The CDR3 nucleotides are TGCGCCAGCAGCTTCCCCAAGCCGGGGGCCGGGAATGAGCAGTTCTTC. It encodes CASSFPKPGAGNEQFF.

This clonotype was observed at least ten times. The gene calls are TRBV7-3 and TRBJ2-1; TRBD2 agrees at 7 bases. This CDR3 comprises 15 residues. CDR1 and CDR2 (germline): SGHTA, FQGTGA. V gave up 2 bases and J gave up 9 bases; unmatched junction bases: 10. The DNA of the CDR3 is TGTGCCAGCAGCTTAGAAGGACTAGTTCGAGTTGAGCAGTTCTTC. Protein sequence: CASSLEGLVRVEQFF.

The chain employs TRBV7-9 and TRBJ1-1, with 7 bases that match TRBD1. Germline lookup yields CDR1 SEHNR and CDR2 FQNEAQ (reference sequence). The V segment lost 5 bases and the J segment 3 bases; nucleotides outside the gene matches: 6. The CDR3 loop spans 14 amino acids. CDR3 nucleotides: TGTGCCAGCAGCCCCCGTCAGGGGGACACTGAAGCTTTCTTT. Translated, it gives CASSPRQGDTEAFF.

About this clonotype: The junction differs from germline at one of its ends, possibly a read error. CDR3 nucleotide sequence: TGCAGTGCTAGCTCTGGCGGGACGGAGCTGTTCTTC. Its protein product is CSASSGGTELFF. The rearrangement uses TRBV20-1 and TRBJ2-1; possibly TRBD2 for D (6 bases). Germline lookup yields CDR1 DFQATT and CDR2 SNEGSKA (reference sequence). The CDR3 consists of 12 residues.

This clonotype appeared once. V is TRBV7-2 and J is TRBJ2-7, with 7 nucleotides matching TRBD1. CDR1 is SGHTA, CDR2 FQGNSA, per germline. Unmatched junction bases numbered 5, after V lost 1 base and J lost 2 bases. The CDR3 spans 15 residues. CDR3 nucleotide sequence: TGTGCCAGCAGCTTAGGGCGACAGGGCCCCTACGAGCAGTACTTC. Residues: CASSLGRQGPYEQYF.

This clonotype was found many times. The chain has TRBV5-1 and TRBJ2-5; D remains unclear. The CDR3 runs 14 residues. V was clipped by 0 bases and J by 2 bases, with 8 bases between them. The germline V gene encodes CDR1 SGHRS and CDR2 YFSETQ. CDR3 bases: TGCGCCAGCAGCTTGGCGGCTCGTCAAGAGACCCAGTACTTC. It translates to CASSLAARQETQYF.

This clonotype was counted at least ten times. The V call is TRBV5-6, the J call TRBJ2-5, with a possible D match to TRBD2 (7 bases). The CDR3 spans 15 residues. Germline V gives CDR1 SGHDT, CDR2 YYEEEE. V was trimmed by 1 base and J by 5 bases, leaving 15 bases between them. The CDR3 DNA sequence: TGTGCCAGCAGCTTGTCGGCGGGGGCGAGGGAGACCCAGTACTTC. Its translation is CASSLSAGARETQYF. Looking up the rest from reference TRBV5-6 and TRBJ2-5 gives the full variable domain: DAGVTQSPTHLIKTRGQQVTLRCSPKSGHDTVSWYQQALGQGPQFIFQYYEEEERQRGNFPDRFSGHQFPNYSSELNVNALLLGDSALYLCASSLSAGARETQYFGPGTRLLVL.

This clonotype was seen once. This chain connects TRBV14 to TRBJ2-7, with D tentatively TRBD1 or TRBD2 (7 bases each). This CDR3 contains 14 residues. V was trimmed by 3 bases and J by 6 bases, leaving 15 bases between them. Germline CDR1 is SGHDN and CDR2 is FVKESK. CDR3 loop: CASSQWEGASEQYF. CDR3 coding DNA: TGTGCCAGCAGCCAGTGGGAGGGGGCATCCGAGCAGTACTTC.

The chain joins TRBV2 to TRBJ2-7; D may correspond to TRBD1 or TRBD2 (6 bases each). Germline CDR1 SNHLY, CDR2 FYNNEI. The CDR3 spans 13 residues. V dropped 7 bases and J dropped 3 bases, with 13 bases sitting between them. This chain's CDR3 is CASTGDSNYEQYF. The CDR3 bases are TGTGCCAGCACAGGGGACTCGAACTACGAGCAGTACTTC. Combining the CDR3 with reference TRBV2 and TRBJ2-7 gives the whole variable domain EPEVTQTPSHQVTQMGQEVILRCVPISNHLYFYWYRQILGQKVEFLVSFYNNEISEKSEIFDDQFSVERPDGSNFTLKIRSTKLEDSAMYFCASTGDSNYEQYFGPGTRLTVT.

Here the CDR3 reads CSAKGGSTDTQYF. Written as DNA, the CDR3 is TGCAGTGCTAAGGGCGGAAGCACAGATACGCAGTATTTT. V is TRBV20-1 and J is TRBJ2-3, with D uncertain. Looked up from germline, CDR1 is DFQATT and CDR2 is SNEGSKA (reference sequence). This CDR3 comprises 13 residues. Deletions cut 4 bases from V and 0 bases from J, with 8 bases between.

This clonotype was detected only once. CDR3 protein: CASSYSVRIGGIFQPQHF. The CDR3 DNA sequence: TGTGCCAGCAGTTACAGCGTCCGAATAGGGGGAATATTTCAGCCCCAGCATTTT. This chain joins TRBV6-2 or TRBV6-3 and TRBJ1-5; perhaps TRBD1 as D (6 bases). Germline V gene data show CDR1 as MNHEY and CDR2 as SVGEGT. Trimming left V 2 bases short and J 6 bases short, with 23 bases between. The CDR3 covers 18 residues.